This is a list of T cell receptor beta chains from one sample in a study of cytomegalovirus exposure and HLA in healthy donors. The assay was immunoSEQ multiplex PCR, and TCRdb's table has in-frame clones only and misses some. The data hold about 170,000 clones, with about 79% observed a single time. The specimen was PBMCs. These receptors were collected from a female donor in good health and CMV-seronegative. Each CDR3 is given with its conserved first and last residue. The D gene is left open where the match is weak. Size is stated for part of the rows, as once, few or many counts, or as a class when the clone is expanded.

>TRBJ2-2|-|TRBV7-2|-
CASSLGMTGSGELFF
>TRBJ2-7|-|TRBV6-6|-
CASRQGSSREQYF
>TRBJ2-1|TRBD2|TRBV4-1|-
CASSQDRDGRTSGRKSEQFF
>TRBJ2-5|TRBD2|TRBV5-1|-
CASSGGRPQETQYF
>TRBJ1-2|TRBD1|TRBV5-4|-
CASRTGVNDYGYTF
>TRBJ2-5|TRBD2|TRBV5-4|once
CASSLRTSGYSGETQYF
>TRBJ2-5|-|TRBV2|-
CASSVLSETQYF
>TRBJ1-5|TRBD1|TRBV19|-
CASRLRTGGLEMQPQHF
>TRBJ2-1|-|TRBV11-3|-
CASSSTSSYNEQFF
>TRBJ2-5|TRBD1|TRBV7-9|-
CASSLAHLAGQGKETQYF
>TRBJ2-3|-|TRBV4-1|-
CASSQEARRTQYF
>TRBJ1-4|-|TRBV20-1|-
CSARGFLGVFF
>TRBJ2-5|TRBD2|TRBV4-3|-
CASSQVAPRLAGVPGQETQYF
>TRBJ2-3|-|TRBV7-7|-
CASSRSGLTDTQYF
>TRBJ1-1|TRBD1|TRBV28|-
CASSLHPGGGDGLGAFF
>TRBJ2-2|TRBD2|TRBV4-3|-
CASSQDLGARGRNTGELFF
>TRBJ2-3|TRBD1|TRBV9|-
CASSVGETGSGTDTQYF
>TRBJ2-1|-|TRBV9|-
CASSLSGNSYNEQFF
>TRBJ1-2|TRBD1|TRBV19|-
CASSIGGQVVAGYTF
>TRBJ2-3|-|TRBV28|-
CASSGGRSTDTQYF
>TRBJ1-4|-|TRBV4-2|-
CASSKTTATNEKLFF
>TRBJ1-2|TRBD1|TRBV30|-
CARTVGQAYGYTF
>TRBJ1-1|TRBD1|TRBV29-1|-
CSVIRQGPAEAFF
>TRBJ1-3|TRBD1|TRBV28|-
CASSSHRGPVGNTIYF
>TRBJ2-5|TRBD2|TRBV7-2|-
CASSTGTSGVTQYF
>TRBJ2-7|TRBD2|TRBV4-1|-
CASSVLAGLAYEQYF